A single sample is the source of the 11 T cell receptor beta chains below, sequenced in a study of T-cell memory formation after mild COVID-19. MiXCR was run by TCRdb on the 5' RACE reads, yielding one entry per CDR3 protein. The data hold 350,000 to 400,000 distinct CDR3 sequences, with roughly 20% observed a single time. The material sequenced was PBMCs or a T cell subset sorted from them (not recorded which). The receptors stem from an adult woman who had mild COVID-19 (a few samples of this study predate the infection). Cell type and time point are not known.

The table lists this clonotype with a few counts. The V gene is TRBV4-1, the J gene TRBJ2-5, with D perhaps matching TRBD2 (5 bases). The CDR3 sequence is 16 residues long. V was trimmed by 4 bases and J by 5 bases, leaving 20 bases between them. Germline V gene data show CDR1 as MGHRA and CDR2 as YSYEKL. The CDR3 protein is CASSPPAGGERETQYF. CDR3 in DNA: TGCGCCAGCAGCCCCCCCGCGGGTGGCGAAAGGGAGACCCAGTACTTC.

In this sample, this clonotype turned up a few times. The J gene is TRBJ1-1, the V gene TRBV5-1; the D gene is possibly TRBD1 (6 bases). V lost 4 bases to trimming and J lost 6 bases, with 19 bases between them. CDR1 is SGHRS, CDR2 YFSETQ, per germline. This CDR3 region has 15 residues. CDR3 nucleotide sequence: TGCGCCAGCAGCGCCCCCCGGGACAACGTCGCTGAAGCTTTCTTT. Amino acids: CASSAPRDNVAEAFF.

The chain employs TRBV12-3 or TRBV12-4 and TRBJ2-1; 8 nucleotides agree with TRBD1. This CDR3 is 16 amino acids long. V trimming: 7 bases; J trimming: 9 bases; junction bases outside the gene matches: 17. The CDR3 sequence is CASTDAGGLTRSEQFF. The CDR3 DNA reads TGTGCCAGCACCGACGCAGGGGGCCTAACCCGTAGTGAGCAGTTCTTC.

This clonotype was observed a handful of times. The chain employs TRBV24-1 and TRBJ2-2; D is possibly TRBD1 (6 bases). This CDR3 comprises 17 residues. The V and J ends lost 4 bases and 6 bases respectively, with 20 bases between them. The germline CDR1 and CDR2 sequences are KGHDR and SFDVKD. In DNA, the CDR3 is TGTGCCACCAGTGACCACAAGAGGGGGATAGTCGCCGGGGAGCTGTTTTTT. Residues: CATSDHKRGIVAGELFF.

The gene calls are TRBV24-1 and TRBJ2-1, with D tentatively TRBD2 (5 bases). This CDR3 spans 16 amino acids. CDR1 is KGHDR and CDR2 is SFDVKD in the germline V gene. Trimming left V 4 bases short and J 4 bases short, with 16 bases between. This CDR3 is CATSDSTPGVYNEQFF. The CDR3 region has the DNA TGTGCCACCAGTGACTCGACCCCCGGGGTATACAATGAGCAGTTCTTC.

The sample holds a few counts of this clonotype. This chain connects TRBV5-1 to TRBJ2-1; 9 bases agree with TRBD2. The V gene end was trimmed by 4 bases and the J gene end by 6 bases; junction bases not matched to a gene: 11. This CDR3 has 16 amino acids. Germline V gene lookup returns CDR1 SGHRS and CDR2 YFSETQ. This CDR3 is CASSPSGRGGGNEQFF. In nucleotides, the CDR3 is TGCGCCAGCAGCCCGTCGGGGCGGGGGGGAGGCAATGAGCAGTTCTTC. The full variable domain, with the rest looked up from reference TRBV5-1 and TRBJ2-1, is KAGVTQTPRYLIKTRGQQVTLSCSPISGHRSVSWYQQTPGQGLQFLFEYFSETQRNKGNFPGRFSGRQFSNSRSEMNVSTLELGDSALYLCASSPSGRGGGNEQFFGPGTRLTVL.

The rearrangement uses TRBV5-3 and TRBJ2-1; 7 bases fit TRBD2. TRBV5-3 is sorted into the ORF group, with uncertain function. CDR3 length equals 17 residues. V lost 3 bases to trimming and J lost 3 bases; unmatched junction nucleotides: 12. CDR3 amino acids: CARSSKAPSGHYNEQFF. The CDR3 DNA is TGTGCCAGAAGCTCCAAGGCCCCTAGCGGACACTACAATGAGCAGTTCTTC.

This clonotype was found a few times. This chain links TRBV14 with TRBJ2-7; 8 nucleotides align to TRBD2. Germline-derived CDR1 and CDR2 are SGHDN and FVKESK. This CDR3 has 14 residues. J was trimmed by 1 base and V by 2 bases; bases with no gene match: 1. CDR3 region: CASSQSSGSYEQYF. The DNA for the CDR3 is TGTGCCAGCAGCCAATCTAGCGGGTCCTACGAGCAGTACTTC.

The J gene is TRBJ2-7, the V gene TRBV12-3 or TRBV12-4; 9 bases are shared with TRBD1. J lost 1 base, V lost 5 bases, and 9 bases had no gene match. This CDR3 region has 16 residues. The CDR3 DNA sequence: TGTGCCAGCAGTGCCGGGACAGGGAAGTTTTCCTACGAGCAGTACTTC. It is translated as CASSAGTGKFSYEQYF.

This clonotype has more than one count but fewer than ten. The chain couples TRBV12-3 or TRBV12-4 to TRBJ1-1, with 10 bases fitting TRBD1. The CDR3 has 14 amino acids. The V gene end was trimmed by 3 bases and the J gene end by 8 bases; junction bases not matched to a gene: 6. The CDR3 region has the DNA TGTGCCAGCAGTTTGGGACAGGGGACGGAGGAAGCTTTCTTT. Protein: CASSLGQGTEEAFF.

In this sample, this clonotype turned up a few times. This chain joins TRBV12-3 or TRBV12-4 and TRBJ2-5; a weak D match, TRBD2 (6 bases). With 3 bases removed from V and 5 bases from J, the gap between germline ends came to 16 bases. The CDR3 consists of 15 residues. The CDR3 bases are TGTGCCAGCAGTTTTGATAAGGAGGGAGCGGAGACCCAGTACTTC. Its translation is CASSFDKEGAETQYF.